The clone carrying this T cell receptor beta chain was recorded only once. The sample belongs to a study of cytomegalovirus exposure and HLA in healthy donors. The CDR3 is made up of 15 amino acids. CDR1 is MNHEY and CDR2 is SVGAGI in the germline V gene. V shed 5 bases, J shed 4 bases, and the junction held 6 bases outside the gene matches. The repertoire was sequenced with immunoSEQ multiplex PCR; TCRdb's copy has only in-frame clones and lacks some. In the table there are about 280,000 clones, 88% of which are singletons. The origin of this receptor is a woman younger than 35 in good health and CMV-seronegative. The source material was PBMCs. The J gene is TRBJ2-1, the V gene TRBV6-5; TRBD1 matches at 9 bases. CDR3 coding DNA: TGTGCCAGCAGTCAACAGGGGGCGCGGTACAATGAGCAGTTCTTC. This gives the protein CASSQQGARYNEQFF.